This TCR beta chain was recovered during a study of blood T cell repertoires in COVID-19. Some clones are missing from TCRdb's copy, which holds only in-frame ones; the method was immunoSEQ multiplex PCR. The sample includes fewer than 110,000 clones, about 85% of them seen just once. Per germline, CDR1 SNHLY and CDR2 FYNNEI. V lost 3 bases to trimming and J lost 0 bases, with 7 bases between them. The CDR3 has 14 residues. The chain uses TRBV2 and TRBJ2-3; D is uncertain. The sequencing sample was made of peripheral blood. The sequence was obtained from a woman aged 65 to 85 with active or convalescent COVID-19. The CDR3 loop is CASSELVSTDTQYF. DNA for the CDR3: TGTGCCAGCAGTGAGCTAGTGAGCACAGATACGCAGTATTTT.